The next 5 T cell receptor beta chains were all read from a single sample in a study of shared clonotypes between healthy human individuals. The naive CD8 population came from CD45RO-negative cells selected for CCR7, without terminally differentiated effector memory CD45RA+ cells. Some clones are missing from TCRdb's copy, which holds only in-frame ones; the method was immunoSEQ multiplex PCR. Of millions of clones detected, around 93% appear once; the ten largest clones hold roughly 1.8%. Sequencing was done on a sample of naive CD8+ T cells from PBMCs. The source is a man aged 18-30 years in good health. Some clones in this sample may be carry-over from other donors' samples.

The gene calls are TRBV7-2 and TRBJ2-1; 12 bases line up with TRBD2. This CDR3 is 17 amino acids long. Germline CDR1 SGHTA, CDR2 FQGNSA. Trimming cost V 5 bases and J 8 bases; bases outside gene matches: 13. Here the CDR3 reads CASSVQGLAGGVDEQFF. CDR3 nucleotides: TGTGCCAGCAGCGTACAAGGCCTAGCGGGAGGGGTGGATGAGCAGTTCTTC. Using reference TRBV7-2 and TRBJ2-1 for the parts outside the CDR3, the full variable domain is GAGVSQSPSNKVTEKGKDVELRCDPISGHTALYWYRQSLGQGLEFLIYFQGNSAPDKSGLPSDRFSAERTGGSVSTLTIQRTQQEDSAVYLCASSVQGLAGGVDEQFFGPGTRLTVL.

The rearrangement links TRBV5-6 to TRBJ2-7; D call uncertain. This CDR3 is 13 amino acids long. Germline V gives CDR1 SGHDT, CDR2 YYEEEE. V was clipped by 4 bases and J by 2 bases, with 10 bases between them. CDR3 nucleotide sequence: TGTGCCAGCAGCCCGGCCCGGGCCTACGAGCAGTACTTC. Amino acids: CASSPARAYEQYF.

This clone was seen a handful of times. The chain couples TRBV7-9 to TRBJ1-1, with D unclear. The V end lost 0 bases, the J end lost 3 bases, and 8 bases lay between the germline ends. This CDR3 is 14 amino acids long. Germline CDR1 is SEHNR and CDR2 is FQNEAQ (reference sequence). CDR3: CASSLALAYTEAFF. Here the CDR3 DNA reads TGTGCCAGCAGCTTAGCGCTGGCCTACACTGAAGCTTTCTTT.

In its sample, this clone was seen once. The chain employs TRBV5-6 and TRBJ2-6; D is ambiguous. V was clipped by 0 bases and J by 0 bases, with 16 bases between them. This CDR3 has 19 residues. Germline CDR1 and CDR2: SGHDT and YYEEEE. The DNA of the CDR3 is TGTGCCAGCAGCTTGGGGCTTCACAGCGACCGCTCTGGGGCCAACGTCCTGACTTTC. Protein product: CASSLGLHSDRSGANVLTF. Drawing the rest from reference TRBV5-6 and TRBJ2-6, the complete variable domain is DAGVTQSPTHLIKTRGQQVTLRCSPKSGHDTVSWYQQALGQGPQFIFQYYEEEERQRGNFPDRFSGHQFPNYSSELNVNALLLGDSALYLCASSLGLHSDRSGANVLTFGAGSRLTVL.

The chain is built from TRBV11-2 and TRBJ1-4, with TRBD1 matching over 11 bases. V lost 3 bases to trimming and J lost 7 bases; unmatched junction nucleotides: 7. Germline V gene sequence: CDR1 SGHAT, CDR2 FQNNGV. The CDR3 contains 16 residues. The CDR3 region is CASSLNRGQGGEKLFF. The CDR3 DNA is TGTGCCAGCAGCTTGAACCGGGGACAGGGGGGTGAAAAACTGTTTTTT.